These 12 T cell receptor beta chains were all obtained from the same sample, sequenced in a study of CD8+ T cells in alopecia areata. RNA was isolated and reverse transcribed to cDNA, the sequencing template. Assay: immunoSEQ multiplex PCR; the TCRdb copy retains only in-frame clones and omits some. The data hold about 110,000 clones, with 58% observed a single time. Material for sequencing was NKG2D-low CD8+ T cells sorted from blood. These receptors originate from a human donor with alopecia areata.

This clone has a handful of counts. This sequence joins TRBV5-1 and TRBJ2-7, with no clear D. CDR3 size: 14 residues. Deletions cut 4 bases from V and 3 bases from J, with 14 bases between. Germline V CDR1 and CDR2: SGHRS, YFSETQ. The CDR3 sequence: CASSPYGNLYEQYF. CDR3 DNA sequence: TGCGCCAGCAGCCCATATGGGAACCTCTACGAGCAGTACTTC.

The DNA of the CDR3 is TGTGCCAGCAGCTTAGAGTCGGGCAGGGAGAGCTACGAGCAGTACTTC. Its translation is CASSLESGRESYEQYF. The chain couples TRBV7-9 to TRBJ2-7; D tentatively fits TRBD1 or TRBD2 (5 bases each). Germline V gives CDR1 SEHNR, CDR2 FQNEAQ (reference sequence). Between the trimmed V and J ends, which lost 1 base and 3 bases, there was a span of 16 bases. This CDR3 spans 16 amino acids. The complete variable domain, with remaining parts taken from reference TRBV7-9 and TRBJ2-7, reads DTGVSQNPRHKITKRGQNVTFRCDPISEHNRLYWYRQTLGQGPEFLTYFQNEAQLEKSRLLSDRFSAERPKGSFSTLEIQRTEQGDSAMYLCASSLESGRESYEQYFGPGTRLTVT.

The J gene is TRBJ1-1, the V gene TRBV19; the D is unclear. CDR3 size: 13 residues. Trimming took off 5 bases at V and 0 bases at J, with 7 bases between the two ends. The germline V gene has CDR1 LNHDA and CDR2 SQIVND (reference sequence). This CDR3 reads CASSLSVNTEAFF. DNA for the CDR3: TGTGCCAGTAGTCTTTCAGTGAACACTGAAGCTTTCTTT.

The J gene is TRBJ2-7, the V gene TRBV6-5; 9 nucleotides align to TRBD2. Germline CDR1 reads MNHEY; CDR2 reads SVGAGI. The CDR3 runs 14 residues. Trimming at V came to 8 bases and at J to 5 bases, leaving 10 bases not matched to a gene. The CDR3 nucleotides are TGTGCCAGCCGCCCCCCGGCTAGCGGGGACGAGCAGTACTTC. Translated: CASRPPASGDEQYF.

This clone turned up a few times. This chain links TRBV28 with TRBJ2-4, with D perhaps assigned TRBD1 or TRBD2 (5 bases each). Germline V gene lookup returns CDR1 MDHEN and CDR2 SYDVKM. The CDR3 has 15 amino acids. The V gene lost 7 bases and the J gene lost 8 bases, with 21 bases spanning the gap. CDR3 residues: CASTSLRGTVDIQYF. The CDR3 DNA is TGTGCCAGCACCAGTTTGAGGGGTACGGTGGACATTCAGTACTTC.

V is TRBV15 and J is TRBJ1-5; the D gene is possibly TRBD1 (6 bases). V lost 0 bases, J lost 7 bases, and 13 bases lay in between. CDR3 length: 15 residues. Germline CDR1 reads LNHNV; CDR2 reads YYDKDF (reference sequence). In DNA, the CDR3 is TGTGCCACCAGCAGAGACGCAGGGGCTGGACAGCCCCAGCATTTT. This sequence encodes CATSRDAGAGQPQHF. Full variable domain (rest looked up from reference TRBV15 and TRBJ1-5): DAMVIQNPRYQVTQFGKPVTLSCSQTLNHNVMYWYQQKSSQAPKLLFHYYDKDFNNEADTPDNFQSRRPNTSFCFLDIRSPGLGDTAMYLCATSRDAGAGQPQHFGDGTRLSIL.

V usage is TRBV13 and J usage is TRBJ2-3; D perhaps matches TRBD2 (6 bases). This CDR3 is built from 12 residues. V was shortened by 6 bases and J by 3 bases, with 7 bases between the two germline ends. Germline loops: CDR1 PRHDT, CDR2 FYEKMQ (reference sequence). CDR3 sequence (DNA): TGTGCCAGCAGTGGGACTACAGATACGCAGTATTTT. It translates to CASSGTTDTQYF. Combining the CDR3 with reference TRBV13 and TRBJ2-3 gives the whole variable domain AAGVIQSPRHLIKEKRETATLKCYPIPRHDTVYWYQQGPGQDPQFLISFYEKMQSDKGSIPDRFSAQQFSDYHSELNMSSLELGDSALYFCASSGTTDTQYFGPGTRLTVL.

Turning to this clone: Other DNA sequences within the sample encode an identical CDR3. The chain is built from TRBV27 and TRBJ1-1, with D uncertain. Per the germline V gene, CDR1 is MNHEY and CDR2 is SMNVEV (reference sequence). V was shortened by 2 bases and J by 1 base, with 5 bases between the two germline ends. The CDR3 has 13 amino acids. The CDR3 loop reads CASSLSRNTEAFF. The CDR3 nucleotides read TGTGCCAGCAGTTTAAGCAGGAACACTGAAGCTTTCTTT.

This sequence joins TRBV6-5 and TRBJ1-5; 7 nucleotides align to TRBD1. From germline, CDR1 is MNHEY and CDR2 SVGAGI. The CDR3 contains 14 residues. After removal of 6 bases from V and 1 base from J, the junction contained 3 bases not matched to a gene. CDR3 DNA: TGTGCCAGCAGCGCAGGGGGGAGCAATCAGCCCCAGCATTTT. Amino acids: CASSAGGSNQPQHF.

This chain links TRBV6-5 with TRBJ1-1, with TRBD1 as a possible D gene (5 bases). The V end lost 6 bases, the J end lost 1 base, and 12 bases lay between the germline ends. The CDR3 has 14 residues. Germline CDR1 is MNHEY and CDR2 is SVGAGI. The CDR3 DNA reads TGTGCCAGCAGCCCGGGACCGACGAACACTGAAGCTTTCTTT. Protein sequence: CASSPGPTNTEAFF.

The genes are TRBV6-6 and TRBJ1-5; D remains ambiguous. Germline V gene data show CDR1 as MNHNY and CDR2 as SVGAGI (reference sequence). This CDR3 has 14 residues. V lost 4 bases and J 1 base, leaving 8 bases between the germline ends. CDR3 nucleotides: TGTGCCAGCAGTTTGCAAGGCAGCAATCAGCCCCAGCATTTT. Translated, it gives CASSLQGSNQPQHF.

This clone has a handful of counts. This chain links TRBV5-4 with TRBJ2-7; tentative D call: TRBD1 (5 bases). Germline values: CDR1 SGHNT, CDR2 YYREEE (reference sequence). This CDR3 is 14 amino acids long. Trimming shortened V by 1 base and J by 6 bases, and 14 bases separated the two germline ends. CDR3 protein: CASSLRGWGSEQYF. The CDR3 DNA reads as TGTGCCAGCAGCTTGAGGGGATGGGGTTCCGAGCAGTACTTC.